This T cell receptor (beta chain) was retrieved from a study of T cell responses to AZD1222 COVID-19 vaccine. Notes on the study in general: Among spike-specific TCRs, nearly half reportedly target unmutated variant regions.

With V trimmed by 1 base and J by 0 bases, 3 bases remained unmatched. The V gene's germline CDR1 is SGHTA and CDR2 FQGNSA. The CDR3 consists of 16 residues. Details on this clone: Its antigen is unidentified. The identical CDR3 is also encoded by other nucleotide sequences in the sample.

Produced via immunoSEQ multiplex PCR; TCRdb's table is partial and in-frame only. Counted here are roughly 200,000 clones, roughly 91% occurring once; the ten biggest clones make up under 1.1%. The sample in question was peripheral blood, obtained 28 days after the second dose of the MenACWY control vaccine. The sequence was collected from an adult who received the MenACWY meningococcal vaccine as a control. V gene TRBV7-2 combines with J gene TRBJ2-7; TRBD2 matches at 10 bases. In nucleotides, the CDR3 is TGTGCCAGCAGCTTAGGTAGCGGGGGGCCCTCCTACGAGCAGTACTTC. Protein: CASSLGSGGPSYEQYF.